A single count supports the clone carrying this T cell receptor beta chain. A junction boundary mismatches the germline segment, possibly from a read error. These data belong to a study of control samples from healthy donors and cancer patients. Only in-frame clones appear in the TCRdb table, and some are missing; sequencing was by immunoSEQ multiplex PCR. The sample lists about 75,000 clones; 94% were seen once. This receptor was taken from a woman between 35 and 50 years old in good health. The sample comprised blood.

The CDR3 region is CASSLALQFHPGTSGYNEQFF. Written as DNA, the CDR3 is TGTGCTAGCAGCTTAGCGCTACAATTTCATCCCGGGACTAGCGGGTACAATGAGCAGTTCTTC. The J gene is TRBJ2-1, the V gene TRBV7-7, with 12 bases aligning to TRBD2. Germline CDR1 reads SSHAT; CDR2 reads FNYEAQ (reference sequence). The CDR3 is 21 residues long.